This is a list of T cell receptor beta chains from one sample in a study of immune evolution from preneoplasia to lung adenocarcinoma. The protocol was immunoSEQ multiplex PCR, while the TCRdb copy is restricted to in-frame clones and leaves out a portion. Of 5,500 to 6,500 clones listed, around four fifths are singletons. Sequenced input: FFPE minimally invasive lung adenocarcinoma tissue. Source of these receptors: a person aged 50-70 years with lung adenocarcinoma. Both conserved end residues are part of each CDR3. Each record gives: clone size, V gene, D gene, J gene, CDR3 protein, CDR3 DNA. D genes are given only for firm matches. Clone size is shown for a subset of rows, as once, few, many or a class of expanded clone.

abundance: .
v_gene: TRBV6-1
d_gene: .
j_gene: TRBJ2-2
CDR3aa: CASRRDPLTGELFF
CDR3nt: TGTGCCAGCAGGCGGGACCCCTTGACCGGGGAGCTGTTTTTT

abundance: .
v_gene: TRBV30
d_gene: TRBD1
j_gene: TRBJ1-6
CDR3aa: CAWRGQGSGSPLHF
CDR3nt: TGTGCCTGGAGAGGACAGGGGTCGGGTTCACCCCTCCACTTT

abundance: .
v_gene: TRBV18
d_gene: TRBD1
j_gene: TRBJ1-1
CDR3aa: CASSPADRVGNTEAFF
CDR3nt: TGTGCCAGCTCACCTGCGGACAGGGTTGGGAACACTGAAGCTTTCTTT

abundance: .
v_gene: TRBV28
d_gene: .
j_gene: TRBJ2-1
CDR3aa: CASSFNGAITYNEQFF
CDR3nt: TGTGCCAGCAGTTTCAATGGGGCTATCACCTACAATGAGCAGTTCTTC

abundance: few
v_gene: TRBV19
d_gene: .
j_gene: TRBJ2-2
CDR3aa: CASSSGLFTGELFF
CDR3nt: TGTGCCAGTAGCTCGGGACTCTTCACCGGGGAGCTGTTTTTT

abundance: few
v_gene: TRBV4-2
d_gene: TRBD1
j_gene: TRBJ1-5
CDR3aa: CASSQGTGSNQPQHF
CDR3nt: TGTGCCAGCAGCCAAGGGACAGGCAGCAATCAGCCCCAGCATTTT

abundance: .
v_gene: TRBV18
d_gene: TRBD1
j_gene: TRBJ2-5
CDR3aa: CASSPTGGGETQYF
CDR3nt: TGTGCCAGCTCACCGACAGGGGGCGGCGAGACCCAGTACTTC

abundance: .
v_gene: TRBV6-6
d_gene: .
j_gene: TRBJ2-2
CDR3aa: CATGHTTGELFF
CDR3nt: TGTGCCACGGGACACACCACCGGGGAGCTGTTTTTT

abundance: .
v_gene: TRBV27
d_gene: TRBD1
j_gene: TRBJ1-1
CDR3aa: CASSLVGGAVPEAFF
CDR3nt: TGTGCCAGCAGTTTAGTAGGGGGCGCGGTGCCTGAAGCTTTCTTT

abundance: .
v_gene: TRBV4-3
d_gene: .
j_gene: TRBJ1-2
CDR3aa: CASSQDRAESNYGYTF
CDR3nt: TGCGCCAGCAGCCAAGATCGGGCAGAATCTAACTATGGCTACACCTTC

abundance: .
v_gene: TRBV6-6
d_gene: .
j_gene: TRBJ1-3
CDR3aa: CASSYVAGAGNTIYF
CDR3nt: TGTGCCAGCAGTTACGTGGCGGGAGCTGGAAACACCATATATTTT

abundance: .
v_gene: TRBV28
d_gene: .
j_gene: TRBJ1-1
CDR3aa: CASNTGQRGTEAFF
CDR3nt: TGTGCCAGCAATACTGGACAGAGGGGGACTGAAGCTTTCTTT

abundance: .
v_gene: TRBV19
d_gene: .
j_gene: TRBJ1-1
CDR3aa: CASNKVNTEAFF
CDR3nt: TGTGCCAGTAACAAGGTGAACACTGAAGCTTTCTTT

abundance: .
v_gene: TRBV28
d_gene: .
j_gene: TRBJ2-2
CDR3aa: CASSLFPADGTGELFF
CDR3nt: TGTGCCAGCAGTTTATTTCCGGCGGATGGTACCGGGGAGCTGTTTTTT

abundance: .
v_gene: TRBV7-2
d_gene: .
j_gene: TRBJ2-7
CDR3aa: CASSLAGDSFYEQYF
CDR3nt: TGTGCCAGCAGCTTAGCCGGGGACTCATTCTACGAGCAGTACTTC

abundance: few
v_gene: TRBV11-3
d_gene: TRBD1
j_gene: TRBJ2-2
CDR3aa: CASSSGQGGTGELFF
CDR3nt: TGTGCCAGCAGCTCCGGACAGGGTGGCACCGGGGAGCTGTTTTTT

abundance: .
v_gene: TRBV11-3
d_gene: .
j_gene: TRBJ2-3
CDR3aa: CASSLGSASAQYF
CDR3nt: TGTGCCAGCAGCTTAGGGTCGGCGAGTGCGCAGTATTTT

abundance: .
v_gene: TRBV5-6
d_gene: .
j_gene: TRBJ2-7
CDR3aa: CASNPGQIAYEQYF
CDR3nt: TGTGCCAGCAACCCAGGACAGATAGCCTACGAGCAGTACTTC

abundance: few
v_gene: TRBV14
d_gene: .
j_gene: TRBJ2-7
CDR3aa: CASSQAYEQYF
CDR3nt: TGTGCCAGCAGCCAGGCCTACGAGCAGTACTTC

abundance: few
v_gene: TRBV28
d_gene: .
j_gene: TRBJ1-6
CDR3aa: CASRSALGLHF
CDR3nt: TGTGCCAGTCGATCCGCCCTGGGCCTCCACTTT

abundance: .
v_gene: TRBV28
d_gene: .
j_gene: TRBJ2-7
CDR3aa: CASSLEAGSYEQYF
CDR3nt: TGTGCCAGCAGTTTAGAGGCAGGATCCTACGAGCAGTACTTC

abundance: .
v_gene: TRBV28
d_gene: TRBD1
j_gene: TRBJ1-5
CDR3aa: CASSNILQGANQPQHF
CDR3nt: TGTGCCAGCAGTAACATATTGCAGGGGGCGAACCAGCCCCAGCATTTT

abundance: .
v_gene: TRBV11-2
d_gene: .
j_gene: TRBJ1-1
CDR3aa: CASSTPEGARDTEAFF
CDR3nt: TGTGCCAGCAGCACACCGGAAGGGGCTCGGGACACTGAAGCTTTCTTT

abundance: .
v_gene: TRBV4-1
d_gene: .
j_gene: TRBJ2-3
CDR3aa: CASSFSADTQYF
CDR3nt: TGCGCCAGCAGCTTCAGCGCAGATACGCAGTATTTT

abundance: once
v_gene: TRBV15
d_gene: TRBD2
j_gene: TRBJ2-5
CDR3aa: CATSRGDSGGETQYF
CDR3nt: TGTGCCACCAGCAGGGGAGACAGCGGGGGAGAGACCCAGTACTTC

abundance: .
v_gene: TRBV11-1
d_gene: .
j_gene: TRBJ1-1
CDR3aa: CASSLAHSGTEAFF
CDR3nt: TGTGCCAGCAGCTTAGCACATTCGGGCACTGAAGCTTTCTTT

abundance: .
v_gene: TRBV15
d_gene: .
j_gene: TRBJ1-4
CDR3aa: CATSRDKGISGEKLFF
CDR3nt: TGTGCCACCAGCAGAGATAAGGGGATCTCGGGAGAAAAACTGTTTTTT

abundance: .
v_gene: TRBV15
d_gene: .
j_gene: TRBJ1-2
CDR3aa: CATSREPAYGYTF
CDR3nt: TGTGCCACCAGCAGAGAGCCAGCCTATGGCTACACCTTC